This TCR beta chain emerged from a study of blood T cell repertoires in COVID-19. For the study at large: Acute and convalescent COVID-19 samples came from the United States, Italy and Spain. PBMCs, B-cell-depleted T cells, or T cells provided the cDNA or gDNA that made up the material.

Methods used by the authors: Reference gene primer amplification yielded estimated nucleated cell counts. The method was immunoSEQ multiplex PCR; TCRdb's version includes in-frame clones alone and lacks a portion of them. V, J and clone size reflect that table, while D and trimming were determined from the DNA. The table has roughly 57,000 clones, 85% to 95% seen once. From germline, CDR1 is MNHEY and CDR2 SVGEGT. The CDR3 extends over 12 amino acids. Trimming took off 5 bases at V and 7 bases at J, with 9 bases between the two ends. The sequenced sample consisted of peripheral blood. This receptor was obtained from a human donor in a cohort sampled during active COVID-19. The V and J genes are TRBV6-2 or TRBV6-3 and TRBJ1-5; D gene uncertain. The CDR3 DNA sequence: TGTGCCAGCAGTGACGACTGGCAGCCCCAGCATTTT. Amino acids: CASSDDWQPQHF.